Described below is a single T cell receptor beta chain sequence and its context. Its target is unknown. This sample was taken from a study of graft-versus-host responses after intestinal transplantation. Across the whole study: Multivisceral, liver-intestinal, or isolated intestinal transplants were performed in recipients. Once they had received anti-thymocyte globulin induction, all recipients took tacrolimus and steroids for about three years. Study-wide results and limits: There were GvH clones found in recipient marrow, and some of them appeared first in ileum or blood.

Sequenced by immunoSEQ multiplex PCR; TCRdb stores in-frame clones only, minus some. The sample contains 90,000 to 120,000 clones, around 90% of which appear only once. The CDR3 loop spans 15 amino acids. Trimming removed 2 bases from V and 0 bases from J; junction bases left unmatched: 0. Germline loops: CDR1 SNHLY, CDR2 FYNNEI. The specimen was unstimulated CD4+ T cells sorted from spleen or lymph node cells, collected before transplant. The clonotype was recovered from a human donor who was the organ donor for an intestinal transplant. The J gene is TRBJ2-4, the V gene TRBV2; 8 nucleotides match TRBD2. The CDR3 spells CASSELAGAKNIQYF. The CDR3 DNA sequence: TGTGCCAGCAGTGAACTAGCGGGAGCCAAAAACATTCAGTACTTC. Full variable domain (remainder filled in from reference TRBV2 and TRBJ2-4): EPEVTQTPSHQVTQMGQEVILRCVPISNHLYFYWYRQILGQKVEFLVSFYNNEISEKSEIFDDQFSVERPDGSNFTLKIRSTKLEDSAMYFCASSELAGAKNIQYFGAGTRLSVL.